This TCR beta chain was observed in a study of response to subunit inactivated influenza vaccine. Study-wide results and caveats: After each seasonal influenza vaccination, few new T cells are recruited, the authors suggested.

MiXCR, run by TCRdb on the RT-PCR reads, gives a single entry per CDR3 protein. The sample holds under 800,000 distinct CDR3 sequences, 14% seen once. This clonotype appeared a few times. Its antigen is not identified. CDR3 length: 21 amino acids. V shed 3 bases, J shed 0 bases, and the junction held 22 bases outside the gene matches. The germline V gene has CDR1 KGHSH and CDR2 LQKENI. The source was PBMCs from blood, collected approximately 15 days before vaccination. The chain couples TRBV18 to TRBJ2-7; 8 positions match TRBD1. The receptor's source is a man aged 45-60 years who received an inactivated influenza vaccine. CDR3 amino acids: CASSPGTGGVSGRYNSYEQYF. For the CDR3, the DNA is TGTGCCAGCTCACCCGGGACAGGTGGTGTTAGCGGCCGATACAACTCCTACGAGCAGTACTTC. Full variable domain (rest looked up from reference TRBV18 and TRBJ2-7): NAGVMQNPRHLVRRRGQEARLRCSPMKGHSHVYWYRQLPEEGLKFMVYLQKENIIDESGMPKERFSAEFPKEGPSILRIQQVVRGDSAAYFCASSPGTGGVSGRYNSYEQYFGPGTRLTVT.